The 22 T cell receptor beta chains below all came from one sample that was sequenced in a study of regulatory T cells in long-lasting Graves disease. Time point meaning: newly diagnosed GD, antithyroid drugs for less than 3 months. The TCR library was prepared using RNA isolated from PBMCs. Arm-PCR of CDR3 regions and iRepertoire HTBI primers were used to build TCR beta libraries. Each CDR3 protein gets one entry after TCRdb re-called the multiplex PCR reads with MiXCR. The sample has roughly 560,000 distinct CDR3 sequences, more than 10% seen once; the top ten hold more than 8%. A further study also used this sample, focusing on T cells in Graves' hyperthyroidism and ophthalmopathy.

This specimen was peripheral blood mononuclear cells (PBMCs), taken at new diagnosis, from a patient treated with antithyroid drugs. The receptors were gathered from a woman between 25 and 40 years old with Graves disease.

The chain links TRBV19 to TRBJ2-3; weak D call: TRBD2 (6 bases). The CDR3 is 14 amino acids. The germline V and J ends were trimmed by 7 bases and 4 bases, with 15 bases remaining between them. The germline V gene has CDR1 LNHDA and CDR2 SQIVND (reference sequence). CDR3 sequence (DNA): TGTGCCAGTACCGGGGAGGTAGGTCCAGATACGCAGTATTTT. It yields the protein CASTGEVGPDTQYF.

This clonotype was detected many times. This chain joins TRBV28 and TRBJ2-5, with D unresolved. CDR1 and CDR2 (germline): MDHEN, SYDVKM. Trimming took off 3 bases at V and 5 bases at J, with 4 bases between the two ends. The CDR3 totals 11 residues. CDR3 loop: CASSFWETQYF. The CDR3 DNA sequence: TGTGCCAGCAGTTTTTGGGAGACCCAGTACTTC.

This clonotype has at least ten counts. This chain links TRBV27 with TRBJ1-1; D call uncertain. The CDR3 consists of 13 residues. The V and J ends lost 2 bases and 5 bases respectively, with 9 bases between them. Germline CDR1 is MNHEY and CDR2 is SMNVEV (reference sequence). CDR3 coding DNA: TGTGCCAGCAGTTTAATGGTACAAACTGAAGCTTTCTTT. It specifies CASSLMVQTEAFF.

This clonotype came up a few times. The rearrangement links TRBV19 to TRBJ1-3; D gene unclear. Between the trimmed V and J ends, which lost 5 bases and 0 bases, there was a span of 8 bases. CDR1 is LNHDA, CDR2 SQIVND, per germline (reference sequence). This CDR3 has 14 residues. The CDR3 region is CASSQTPSGNTIYF. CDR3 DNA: TGTGCCAGTAGTCAGACACCCTCTGGAAACACCATATATTTT. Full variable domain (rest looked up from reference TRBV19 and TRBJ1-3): DGGITQSPKYLFRKEGQNVTLSCEQNLNHDAMYWYRQDPGQGLRLIYYSQIVNDFQKGDIAEGYSVSREKKESFPLTVTSAQKNPTAFYLCASSQTPSGNTIYFGEGSWLTVV.

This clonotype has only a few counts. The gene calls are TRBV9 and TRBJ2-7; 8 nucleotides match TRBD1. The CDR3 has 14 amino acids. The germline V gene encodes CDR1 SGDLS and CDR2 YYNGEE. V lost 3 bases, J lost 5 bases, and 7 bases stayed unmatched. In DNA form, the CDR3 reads TGTGCCAGCAGCGAACAGGGGGAAGTGAACGAGCAGTACTTC. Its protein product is CASSEQGEVNEQYF.

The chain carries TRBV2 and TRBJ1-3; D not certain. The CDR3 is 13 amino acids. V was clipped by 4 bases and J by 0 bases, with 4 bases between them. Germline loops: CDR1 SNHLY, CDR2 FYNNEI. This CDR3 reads CASSGSSGNTIYF. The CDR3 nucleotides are TGTGCCAGCAGTGGGAGCTCTGGAAACACCATATATTTT.

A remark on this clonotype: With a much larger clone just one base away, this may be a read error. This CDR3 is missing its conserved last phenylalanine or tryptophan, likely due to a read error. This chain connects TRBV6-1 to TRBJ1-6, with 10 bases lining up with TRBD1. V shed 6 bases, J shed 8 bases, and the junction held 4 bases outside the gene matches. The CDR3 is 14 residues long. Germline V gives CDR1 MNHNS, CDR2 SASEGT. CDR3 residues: CASSRDRGDSPLHS. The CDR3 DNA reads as TGTGCCAGCAGCCGGGACAGGGGTGATTCACCCCTCCACTCT.

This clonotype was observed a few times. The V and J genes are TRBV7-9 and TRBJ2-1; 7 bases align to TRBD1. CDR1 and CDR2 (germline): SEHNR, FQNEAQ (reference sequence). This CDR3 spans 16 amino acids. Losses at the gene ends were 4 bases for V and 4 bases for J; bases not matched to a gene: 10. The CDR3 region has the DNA TGTGCCAGCAGCTACCCCCCAGGGGGATCGTACAATGAGCAGTTCTTC. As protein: CASSYPPGGSYNEQFF.

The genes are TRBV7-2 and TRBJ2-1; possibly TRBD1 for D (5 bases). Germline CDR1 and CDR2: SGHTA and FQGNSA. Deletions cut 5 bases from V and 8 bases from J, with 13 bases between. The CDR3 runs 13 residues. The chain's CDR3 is CASSRPQVYEQFF. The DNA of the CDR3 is TGTGCCAGCAGCCGTCCACAGGTCTATGAGCAGTTCTTC.

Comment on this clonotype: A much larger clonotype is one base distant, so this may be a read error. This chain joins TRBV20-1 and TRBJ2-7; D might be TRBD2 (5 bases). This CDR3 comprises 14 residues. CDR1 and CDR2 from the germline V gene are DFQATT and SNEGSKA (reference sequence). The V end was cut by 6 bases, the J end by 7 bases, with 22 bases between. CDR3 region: CSADLGVTLWEQYF. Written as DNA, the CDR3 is TGCAGTGCCGACCTCGGGGTTACTCTTTGGGAGCAGTACTTC.

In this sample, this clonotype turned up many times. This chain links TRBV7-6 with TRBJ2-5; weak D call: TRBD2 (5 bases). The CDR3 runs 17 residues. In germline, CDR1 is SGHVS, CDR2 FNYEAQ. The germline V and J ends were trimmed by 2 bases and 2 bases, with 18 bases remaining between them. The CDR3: CASSLLVASRSQETQYF. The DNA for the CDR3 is TGTGCCAGCAGCTTATTAGTAGCTAGCAGATCACAAGAGACCCAGTACTTC.

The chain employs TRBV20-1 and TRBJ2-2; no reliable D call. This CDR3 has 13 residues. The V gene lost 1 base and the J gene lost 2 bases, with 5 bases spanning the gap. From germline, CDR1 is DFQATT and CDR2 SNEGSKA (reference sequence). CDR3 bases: TGCAGTGCTAGAGTTTCAAACACCGGGGAGCTGTTTTTT. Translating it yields CSARVSNTGELFF.

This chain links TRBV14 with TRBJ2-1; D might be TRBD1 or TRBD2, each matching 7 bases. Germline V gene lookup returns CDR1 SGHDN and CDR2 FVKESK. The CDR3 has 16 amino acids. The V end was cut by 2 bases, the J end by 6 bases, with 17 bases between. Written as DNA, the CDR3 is TGTGCCAGCAGCCAAACAGGGGAGGGAGGGTCCAATGAGCAGTTCTTC. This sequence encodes CASSQTGEGGSNEQFF.

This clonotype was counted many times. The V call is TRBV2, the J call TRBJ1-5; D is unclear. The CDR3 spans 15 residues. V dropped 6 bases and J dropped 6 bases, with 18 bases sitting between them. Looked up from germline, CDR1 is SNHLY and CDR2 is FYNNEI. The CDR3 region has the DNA TGTGCCAGCAGGGACCAGATCAACGTGGGTCAGCCCCAGCATTTT. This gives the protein CASRDQINVGQPQHF.

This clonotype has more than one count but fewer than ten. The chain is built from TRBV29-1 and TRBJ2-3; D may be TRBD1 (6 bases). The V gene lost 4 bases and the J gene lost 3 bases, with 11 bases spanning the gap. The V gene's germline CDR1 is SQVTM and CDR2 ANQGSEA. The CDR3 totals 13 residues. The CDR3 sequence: CSVGGTLTDTQYF. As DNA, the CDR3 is TGCAGCGTTGGTGGGACATTAACAGATACGCAGTATTTT.

The CDR3 protein is CASSSGHRYEQYF. The CDR3 DNA reads TGTGCCAGCAGCTCGGGACATAGATACGAGCAGTACTTC. This chain joins TRBV7-2 and TRBJ2-7, with a tentative D call TRBD1 (6 bases). The CDR3 covers 13 residues. Germline V gene sequence: CDR1 SGHTA, CDR2 FQGNSA. V lost 4 bases to trimming and J lost 4 bases, with 11 bases between them.

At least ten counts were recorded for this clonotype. CDR3 sequence: CASSLIANYGYTF. In nucleotides, the CDR3 is TGTGCCAGCAGTTTGATAGCTAACTATGGCTACACCTTC. V and J are TRBV28 and TRBJ1-2; D remains ambiguous. V was shortened by 3 bases and J by 0 bases, with 5 bases between the two germline ends. Germline V gives CDR1 MDHEN, CDR2 SYDVKM. This CDR3 has 13 residues.

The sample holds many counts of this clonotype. In DNA form, the CDR3 reads TGTGCCAGCAGTCGCAATAGGGAGTACCAGCCCCAGCATTTT. Amino acids: CASSRNREYQPQHF. V and J are TRBV2 and TRBJ1-5; D unresolved. V shed 5 bases and J shed 7 bases, with 15 bases lying between them. Germline assignment: CDR1 SNHLY and CDR2 FYNNEI. This CDR3 is built from 14 residues.

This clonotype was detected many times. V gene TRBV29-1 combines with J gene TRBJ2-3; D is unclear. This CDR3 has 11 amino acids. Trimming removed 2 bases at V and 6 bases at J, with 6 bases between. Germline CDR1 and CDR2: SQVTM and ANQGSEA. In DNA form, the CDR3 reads TGCAGCGTTGAATGGTGGGATACGCAGTATTTT. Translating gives CSVEWWDTQYF.

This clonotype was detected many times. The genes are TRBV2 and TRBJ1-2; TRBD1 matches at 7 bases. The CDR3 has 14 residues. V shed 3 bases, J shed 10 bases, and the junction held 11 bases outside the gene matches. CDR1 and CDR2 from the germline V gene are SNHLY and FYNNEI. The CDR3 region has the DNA TGTGCCAGCAGTGAGGAGGCAGGGGGGAGCCCCTACACCTTC. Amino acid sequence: CASSEEAGGSPYTF.

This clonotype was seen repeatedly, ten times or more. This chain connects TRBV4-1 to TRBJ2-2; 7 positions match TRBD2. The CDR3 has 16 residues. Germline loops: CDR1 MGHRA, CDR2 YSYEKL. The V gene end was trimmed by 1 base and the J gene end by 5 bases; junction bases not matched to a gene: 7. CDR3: CASSQVVLAATGELFF. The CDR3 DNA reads TGCGCCAGCAGCCAAGTTGTCCTAGCGGCAACCGGGGAGCTGTTTTTT.

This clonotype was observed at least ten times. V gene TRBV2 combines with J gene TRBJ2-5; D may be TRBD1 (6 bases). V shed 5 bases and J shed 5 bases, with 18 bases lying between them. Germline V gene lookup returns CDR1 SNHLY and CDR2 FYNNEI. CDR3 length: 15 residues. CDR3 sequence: CASSWGRMPAETQYF. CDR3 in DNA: TGTGCCAGCAGTTGGGGGCGAATGCCGGCGGAGACCCAGTACTTC.